Sequencing of this T cell receptor beta chain was carried out in a study of cytotoxic CD8 clonotypes in ibrutinib-treated CLL. Per the germline V gene, CDR1 is SGHTA and CDR2 is FQGNSA. V lost 5 bases, J lost 1 base, and 8 bases lay in between. This CDR3 has 13 amino acids. Cryopreserved PBMCs supplied about 2 micrograms of genomic DNA for TCR beta libraries. The data were produced by immunoSEQ multiplex PCR, yet TCRdb's version contains in-frame clones alone and is incomplete. The table has 140,000 to 150,000 clones, about 80% seen once. The sequence was obtained from a human donor with chronic lymphocytic leukemia. The V call is TRBV7-2, the J call TRBJ2-5; weak D call: TRBD2 (6 bases). Material: PBMCs, obtained after 24 months of ibrutinib treatment. The CDR3 DNA is TGTGCCAGCAGCCGGGAGACCCAAGAGACCCAGTACTTC. Protein product: CASSRETQETQYF.